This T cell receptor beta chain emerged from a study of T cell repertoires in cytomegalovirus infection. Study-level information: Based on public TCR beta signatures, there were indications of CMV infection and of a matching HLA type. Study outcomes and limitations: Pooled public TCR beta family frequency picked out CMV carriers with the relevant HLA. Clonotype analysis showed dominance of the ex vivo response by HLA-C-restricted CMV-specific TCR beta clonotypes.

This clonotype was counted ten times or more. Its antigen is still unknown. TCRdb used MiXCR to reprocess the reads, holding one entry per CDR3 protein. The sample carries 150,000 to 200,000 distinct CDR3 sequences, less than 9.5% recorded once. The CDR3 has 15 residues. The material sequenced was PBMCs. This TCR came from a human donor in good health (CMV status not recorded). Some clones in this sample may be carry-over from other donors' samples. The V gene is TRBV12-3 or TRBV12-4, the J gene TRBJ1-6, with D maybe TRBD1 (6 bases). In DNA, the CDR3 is TGTGCAGGGGGGCTCCAAGCCTCCTATAATTCACCCCTCCACTTT. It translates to CAGGLQASYNSPLHF.